Detailed here is one T cell receptor (beta chain). The CDR3 has 14 residues. The J segment lost 3 bases and the V segment lost 7 bases, leaving 6 bases of the junction unmatched. Germline CDR1 KGHDR, CDR2 SFDVKD. This sample was taken from a study of blood T cell repertoires in COVID-19. The overall study: The study drew acute and convalescent COVID-19 samples from the United States, Italy and Spain. PBMCs, B-cell-depleted T cells, or T cells were the source of the cDNA or gDNA that made up the material.

In the original analysis: Reference gene primer amplification gave estimated nucleated cell counts. Libraries were prepared by immunoSEQ multiplex PCR; TCRdb keeps only in-frame clonotypes and omits some of them. The V and J calls and the clone size are those of that table, but D and trimming were determined from the DNA. The sample lists 80,000 or so clones, about 80% seen once, with around 6% in the top ten. The chain carries TRBV24-1 and TRBJ1-1; 8 nucleotides match TRBD1. This sequence originates from a man in his fifties or sixties with active or convalescent COVID-19. The sample comprised peripheral blood. The CDR3 spells CATRNGQGYTEAFF. The CDR3 nucleotides are TGTGCCACCAGGAATGGACAGGGCTACACTGAAGCTTTCTTT.